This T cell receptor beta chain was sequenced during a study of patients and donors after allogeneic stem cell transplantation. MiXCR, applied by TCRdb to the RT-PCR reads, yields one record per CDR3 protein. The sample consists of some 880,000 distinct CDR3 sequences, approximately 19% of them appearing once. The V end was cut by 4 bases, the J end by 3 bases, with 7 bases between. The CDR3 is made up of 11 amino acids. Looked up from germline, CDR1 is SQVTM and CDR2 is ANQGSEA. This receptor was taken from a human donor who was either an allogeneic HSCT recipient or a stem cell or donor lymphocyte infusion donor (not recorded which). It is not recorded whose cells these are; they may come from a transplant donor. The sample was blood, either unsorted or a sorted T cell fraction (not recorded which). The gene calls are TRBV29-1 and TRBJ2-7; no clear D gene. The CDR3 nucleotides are TGCAGCGTTGTGGTCAACTACGAGCAGTACTTC. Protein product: CSVVVNYEQYF.